This TCR beta chain was found in a study of T cells in pancreatic ductal adenocarcinoma. The study's findings and limits: Tumors hold more CD45RO+ effector T cells, which may bias toward lower diversity. Tumor samples had fewer productive templates and about 8-fold fewer unique clonotypes than blood.

Some clones are missing from TCRdb's copy, which holds only in-frame ones; the method was immunoSEQ multiplex PCR. Of 25,000 to 35,000 clones listed, around nine tenths are singletons. About this clone itself: What it binds is not known.

Germline V gene sequence: CDR1 LNHNV, CDR2 YYDKDF (reference sequence). Between the trimmed V and J ends, which lost 0 bases and 5 bases, there was a span of 7 bases. The CDR3 sequence is 13 residues long. No neoadjuvant therapy was given to the selected pancreatic ductal adenocarcinoma patients before their surgery. The rearrangement joins TRBV15 to TRBJ2-5; D gene unclear. The sample comprised PBMCs. The sequence came from a human donor with pancreatic ductal adenocarcinoma. The CDR3 sequence: CATSRDLGETQYF. The CDR3 coding sequence is TGTGCCACCAGCAGAGATCTGGGGGAGACCCAGTACTTC.